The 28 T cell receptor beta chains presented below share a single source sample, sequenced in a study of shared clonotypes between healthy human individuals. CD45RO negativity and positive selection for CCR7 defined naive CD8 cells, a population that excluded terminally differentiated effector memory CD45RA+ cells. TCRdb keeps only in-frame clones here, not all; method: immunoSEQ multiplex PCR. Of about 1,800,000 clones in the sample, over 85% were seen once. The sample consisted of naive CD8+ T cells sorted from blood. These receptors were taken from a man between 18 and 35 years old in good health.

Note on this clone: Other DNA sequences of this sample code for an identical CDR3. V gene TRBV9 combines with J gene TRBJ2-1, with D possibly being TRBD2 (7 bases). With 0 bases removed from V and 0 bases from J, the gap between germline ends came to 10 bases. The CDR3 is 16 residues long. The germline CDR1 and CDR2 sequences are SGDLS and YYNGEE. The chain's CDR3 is CASSVGGGSSYNEQFF. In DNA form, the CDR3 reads TGTGCCAGCAGCGTAGGCGGGGGCAGCTCCTACAATGAGCAGTTCTTC.

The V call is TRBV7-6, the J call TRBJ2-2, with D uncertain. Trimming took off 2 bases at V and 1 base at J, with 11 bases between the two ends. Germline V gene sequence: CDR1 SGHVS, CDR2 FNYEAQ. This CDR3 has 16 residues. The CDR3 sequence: CASSLFGGLNTGELFF. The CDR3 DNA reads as TGTGCCAGCAGCTTATTTGGCGGTCTGAACACCGGGGAGCTGTTTTTT.

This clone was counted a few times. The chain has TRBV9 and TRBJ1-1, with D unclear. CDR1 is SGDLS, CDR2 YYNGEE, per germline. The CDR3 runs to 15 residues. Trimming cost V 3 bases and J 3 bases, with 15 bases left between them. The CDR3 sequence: CASSETGLPYTEAFF. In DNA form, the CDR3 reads TGTGCCAGCAGCGAAACCGGCCTCCCTTACACTGAAGCTTTCTTT.

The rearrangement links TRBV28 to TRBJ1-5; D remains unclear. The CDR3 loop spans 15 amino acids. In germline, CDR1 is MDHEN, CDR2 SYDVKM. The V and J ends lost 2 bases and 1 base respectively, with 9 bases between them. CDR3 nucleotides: TGTGCCAGCAGTTTAGTCTTTGGAAGCAATCAGCCCCAGCATTTT. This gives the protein CASSLVFGSNQPQHF.

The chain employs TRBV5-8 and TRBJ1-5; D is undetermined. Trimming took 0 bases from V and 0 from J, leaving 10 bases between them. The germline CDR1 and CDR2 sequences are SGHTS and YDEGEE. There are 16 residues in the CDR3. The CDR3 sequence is CASSLASQFSNQPQHF. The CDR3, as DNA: TGTGCCAGCAGCTTGGCCTCCCAATTTAGCAATCAGCCCCAGCATTTT.

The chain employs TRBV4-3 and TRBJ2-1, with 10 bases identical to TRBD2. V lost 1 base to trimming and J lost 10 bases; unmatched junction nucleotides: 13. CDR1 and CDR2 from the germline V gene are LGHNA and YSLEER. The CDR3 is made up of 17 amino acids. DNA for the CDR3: TGCGCCAGCAGCCAAGTATCAGCTAGCGGGAGTGTCAACGAGCAGTTCTTC. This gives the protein CASSQVSASGSVNEQFF.

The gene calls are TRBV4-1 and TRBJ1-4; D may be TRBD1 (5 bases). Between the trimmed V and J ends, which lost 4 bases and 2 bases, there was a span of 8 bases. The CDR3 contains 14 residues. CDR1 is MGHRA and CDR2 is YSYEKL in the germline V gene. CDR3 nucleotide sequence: TGCGCCAGCAGCCCGGGACCCACTAATGAAAAACTGTTTTTT. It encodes CASSPGPTNEKLFF.

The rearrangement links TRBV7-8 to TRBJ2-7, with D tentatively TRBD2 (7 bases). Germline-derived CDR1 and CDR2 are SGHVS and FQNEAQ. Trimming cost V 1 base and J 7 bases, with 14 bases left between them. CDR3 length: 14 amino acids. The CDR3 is CASSLEAGAREQYF. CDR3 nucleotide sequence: TGTGCCAGCAGCTTAGAGGCGGGGGCGAGGGAGCAGTACTTC.

CDR3 protein: CASSIVILGEGTNGEQFF. The CDR3 DNA follows: TGTGCCAGTAGTATAGTTATTTTAGGAGAGGGGACTAATGGGGAGCAGTTCTTC. The V gene is TRBV19, the J gene TRBJ2-1; 7 bases fit TRBD2. Per germline, CDR1 LNHDA and CDR2 SQIVND (reference sequence). J was trimmed by 10 bases and V by 1 base; bases with no gene match: 19. CDR3 length equals 18 residues.

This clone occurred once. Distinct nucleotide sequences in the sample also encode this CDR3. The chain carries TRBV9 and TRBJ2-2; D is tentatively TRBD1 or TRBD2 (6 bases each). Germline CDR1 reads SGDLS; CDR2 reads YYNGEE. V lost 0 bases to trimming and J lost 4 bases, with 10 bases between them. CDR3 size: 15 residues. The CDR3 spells CASSVGRGPTGELFF. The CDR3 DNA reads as TGTGCCAGCAGCGTAGGTCGGGGGCCCACCGGGGAGCTGTTTTTT.

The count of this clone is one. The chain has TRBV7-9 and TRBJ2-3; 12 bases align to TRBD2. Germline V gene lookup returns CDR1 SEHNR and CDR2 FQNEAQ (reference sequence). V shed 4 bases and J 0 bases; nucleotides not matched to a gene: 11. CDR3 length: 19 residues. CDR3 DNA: TGTGCCAGCAGCTATTCGACTAGCGGGAGAGGGGGTAGCACAGATACGCAGTATTTT. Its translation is CASSYSTSGRGGSTDTQYF.

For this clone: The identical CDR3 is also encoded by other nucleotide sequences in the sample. CDR3 loop: CASSVSGLAGETQYF. As DNA, the CDR3 is TGTGCCAGCAGCGTATCCGGACTAGCGGGCGAGACCCAGTACTTC. This sequence joins TRBV9 and TRBJ2-5; 11 bases fit TRBD2. The CDR3 spans 15 residues. Germline V gives CDR1 SGDLS, CDR2 YYNGEE. J lost 5 bases, V lost 1 base, and 4 bases had no gene match.

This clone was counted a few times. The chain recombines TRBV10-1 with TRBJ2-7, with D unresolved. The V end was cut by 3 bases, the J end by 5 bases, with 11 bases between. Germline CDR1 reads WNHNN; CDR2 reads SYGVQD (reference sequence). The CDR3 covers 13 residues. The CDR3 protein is CASSDEGSHEQYF. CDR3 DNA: TGCGCCAGCAGTGACGAAGGTTCCCACGAGCAGTACTTC.

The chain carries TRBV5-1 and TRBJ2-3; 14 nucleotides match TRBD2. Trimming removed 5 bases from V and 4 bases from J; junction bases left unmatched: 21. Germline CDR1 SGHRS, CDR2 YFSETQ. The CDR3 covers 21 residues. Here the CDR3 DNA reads TGCGCCAGCAGGCGGAGGCCGGGACTAGCGGGGGTGGTGGAGTCCGCAGATACGCAGTATTTT. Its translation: CASRRRPGLAGVVESADTQYF.

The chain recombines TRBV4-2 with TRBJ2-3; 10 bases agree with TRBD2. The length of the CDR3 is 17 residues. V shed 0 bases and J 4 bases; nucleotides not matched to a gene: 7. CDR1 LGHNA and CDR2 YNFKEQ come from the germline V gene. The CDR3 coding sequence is TGTGCCAGCAGCCAAGATCCCACTAGCGGGGAGGCAGATACGCAGTATTTT. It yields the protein CASSQDPTSGEADTQYF.

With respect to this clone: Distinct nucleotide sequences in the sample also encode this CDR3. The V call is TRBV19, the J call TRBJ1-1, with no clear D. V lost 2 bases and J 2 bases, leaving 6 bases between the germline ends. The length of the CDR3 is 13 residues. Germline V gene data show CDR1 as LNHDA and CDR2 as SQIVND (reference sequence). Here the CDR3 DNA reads TGTGCCAGTAGTATAACAGCTAACACTGAAGCTTTCTTT. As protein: CASSITANTEAFF.

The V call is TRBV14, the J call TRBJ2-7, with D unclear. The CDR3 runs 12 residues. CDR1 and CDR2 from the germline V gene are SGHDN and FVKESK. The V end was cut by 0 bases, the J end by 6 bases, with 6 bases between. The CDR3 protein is CASSQEASEQYF. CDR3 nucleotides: TGTGCCAGCAGCCAAGAGGCTTCCGAGCAGTACTTC.

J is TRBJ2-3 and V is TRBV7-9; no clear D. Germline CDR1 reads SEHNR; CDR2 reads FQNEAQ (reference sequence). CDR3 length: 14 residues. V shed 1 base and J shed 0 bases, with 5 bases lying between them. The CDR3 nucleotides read TGTGCCAGCAGCTTAGGGCGGAGCACAGATACGCAGTATTTT. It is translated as CASSLGRSTDTQYF.

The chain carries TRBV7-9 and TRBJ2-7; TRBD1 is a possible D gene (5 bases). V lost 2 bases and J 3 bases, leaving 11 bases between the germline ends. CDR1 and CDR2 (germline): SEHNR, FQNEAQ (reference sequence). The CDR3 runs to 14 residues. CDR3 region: CASSLTGANYEQYF. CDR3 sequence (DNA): TGTGCCAGCAGCTTAACTGGGGCCAACTACGAGCAGTACTTC.

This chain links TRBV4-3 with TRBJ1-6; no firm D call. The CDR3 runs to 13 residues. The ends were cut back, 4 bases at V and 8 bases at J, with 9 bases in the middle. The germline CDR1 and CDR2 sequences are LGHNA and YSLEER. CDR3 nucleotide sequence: TGCGCCAGCAGCCTCGAAGAGGATTCACCCCTCCACTTT. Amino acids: CASSLEEDSPLHF.

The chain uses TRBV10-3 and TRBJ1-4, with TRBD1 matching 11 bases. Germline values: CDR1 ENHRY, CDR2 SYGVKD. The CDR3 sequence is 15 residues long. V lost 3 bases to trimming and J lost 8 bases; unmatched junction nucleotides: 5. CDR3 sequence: CAISDPGQGEEKLFF. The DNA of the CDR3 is TGTGCCATCAGTGACCCGGGACAGGGGGAAGAAAAACTGTTTTTT.

CDR3 amino acids: CASSYRTGFGETQYF. The CDR3 DNA sequence: TGTGCCAGCAGCTACAGAACAGGGTTTGGGGAGACCCAGTACTTC. The chain is built from TRBV7-6 and TRBJ2-5, with TRBD1 as a possible D gene (6 bases). Per germline, CDR1 SGHVS and CDR2 FNYEAQ. There are 15 residues in the CDR3. V lost 4 bases and J lost 5, with 17 bases in between.

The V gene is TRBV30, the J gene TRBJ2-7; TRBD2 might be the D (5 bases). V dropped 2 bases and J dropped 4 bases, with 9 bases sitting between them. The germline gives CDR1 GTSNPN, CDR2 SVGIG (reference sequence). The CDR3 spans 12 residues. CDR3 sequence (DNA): TGTGCCTGGAGTCCAGCGGCTTACGAGCAGTACTTC. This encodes CAWSPAAYEQYF.

The chain's CDR3 is CASSPWTGSTNYGYTF. In nucleotides, the CDR3 is TGCGCCAGCAGCCCCTGGACAGGGAGCACTAACTATGGCTACACCTTC. V and J are TRBV4-1 and TRBJ1-2; TRBD1 matches 8 bases. There are 16 residues in the CDR3. V gave up 4 bases and J gave up 0 bases; unmatched junction bases: 7. Germline CDR1 and CDR2: MGHRA and YSYEKL.

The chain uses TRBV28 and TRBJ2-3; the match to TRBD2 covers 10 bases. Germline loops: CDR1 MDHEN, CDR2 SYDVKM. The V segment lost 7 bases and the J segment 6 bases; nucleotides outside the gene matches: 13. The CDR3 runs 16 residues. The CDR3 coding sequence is TGTGCCAGCACCCCGGTTGGTAGCGGGGGGAAGGATACGCAGTATTTT. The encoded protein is CASTPVGSGGKDTQYF.

The CDR3 loop reads CATSPGRGAHLNTGELFF. The CDR3 bases are TGTGCCACCAGCCCCGGGAGGGGGGCACACCTAAACACCGGGGAGCTGTTTTTT. The genes are TRBV15 and TRBJ2-2; 8 positions match TRBD2. The CDR3 has 18 amino acids. V lost 5 bases and J lost 2; bases outside the gene matches: 13. CDR1 is LNHNV and CDR2 is YYDKDF in the germline V gene (reference sequence).

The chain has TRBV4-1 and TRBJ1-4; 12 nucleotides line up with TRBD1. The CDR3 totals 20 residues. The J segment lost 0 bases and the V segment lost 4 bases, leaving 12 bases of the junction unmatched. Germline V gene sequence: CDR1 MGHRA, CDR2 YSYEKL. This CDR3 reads CASSPIPGQGARTTNEKLFF. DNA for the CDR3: TGCGCCAGCAGCCCGATTCCGGGACAGGGGGCGCGAACAACTAATGAAAAACTGTTTTTT.

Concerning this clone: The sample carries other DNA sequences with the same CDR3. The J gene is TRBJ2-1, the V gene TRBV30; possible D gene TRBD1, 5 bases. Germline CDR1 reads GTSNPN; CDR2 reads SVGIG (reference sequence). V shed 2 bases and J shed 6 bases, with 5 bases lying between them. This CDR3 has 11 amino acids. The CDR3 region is CAWSRGNEQFF. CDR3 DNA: TGTGCCTGGAGTAGGGGCAATGAGCAGTTCTTC.